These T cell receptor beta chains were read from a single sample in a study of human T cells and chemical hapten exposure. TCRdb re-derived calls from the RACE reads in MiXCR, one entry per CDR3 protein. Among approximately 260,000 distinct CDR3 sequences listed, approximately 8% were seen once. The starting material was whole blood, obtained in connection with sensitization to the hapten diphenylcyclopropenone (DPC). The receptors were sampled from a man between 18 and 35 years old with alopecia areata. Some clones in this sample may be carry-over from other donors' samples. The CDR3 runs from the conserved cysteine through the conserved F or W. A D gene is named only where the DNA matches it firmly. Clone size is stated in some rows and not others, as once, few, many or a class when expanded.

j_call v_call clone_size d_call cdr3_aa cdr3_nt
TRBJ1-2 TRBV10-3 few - CAISESRGLGYTF TGTGCCATCAGTGAGTCACGAGGTCTCGGCTACACCTTC
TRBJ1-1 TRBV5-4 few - CASSFPEGWGLNTEAFF TGTGCCAGCAGTTTTCCAGAAGGGTGGGGGCTGAACACTGAAGCTTTCTTT
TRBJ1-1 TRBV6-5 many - CASSYVRGTEAFF TGTGCCAGCAGTTACGTTCGGGGAACTGAAGCTTTCTTT
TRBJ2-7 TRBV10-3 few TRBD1 CAINAGDRGPYEQYF TGTGCCATCAATGCGGGGGACAGGGGGCCTTACGAGCAGTACTTC
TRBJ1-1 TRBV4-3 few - CASSREEGFGTEAFF TGCGCCAGCAGCCGAGAGGAGGGTTTTGGGACTGAAGCTTTCTTT
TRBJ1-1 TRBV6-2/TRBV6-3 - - CASLLTLRGTNTEAFF TGTGCCAGCCTTCTGACTCTGCGGGGTACGAACACTGAAGCTTTCTTT
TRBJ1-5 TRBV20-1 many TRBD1 CSAQDRGTSNQPQHF TGCAGTGCTCAGGACAGGGGCACCAGCAATCAGCCCCAGCATTTT
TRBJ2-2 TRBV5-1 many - CASSLAVAEELFF TGCGCCAGCAGCTTGGCGGTGGCGGAGGAGCTGTTTTTT
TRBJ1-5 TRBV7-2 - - CASRPTGGQPQHF TGTGCCAGCCGACCCACTGGTGGTCAGCCCCAGCATTTT
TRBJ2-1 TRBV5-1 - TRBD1 CASGYNRGLRNEQFF TGCGCCAGCGGGTATAACAGGGGGCTGCGCAATGAGCAGTTCTTC
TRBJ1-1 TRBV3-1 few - CASSRDLANTEAFF TGTGCCAGCAGCCGTGACTTGGCGAACACTGAAGCTTTCTTT
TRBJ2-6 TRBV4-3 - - CASSQGRHSGADVLTF TGCGCCAGCAGCCAGGGTCGACACTCTGGGGCCGACGTCCTGACTTTC
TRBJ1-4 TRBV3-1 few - CASSPILTASNEKLFF TGTGCCAGCAGCCCAATATTGACAGCTTCAAATGAAAAACTGTTTTTT
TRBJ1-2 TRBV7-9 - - CASSLNQWNGYTF TGTGCCAGCAGCTTGAATCAGTGGAATGGCTACACCTTC
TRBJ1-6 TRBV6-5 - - CASRERLTNSPLHF TGTGCCAGCAGGGAGCGATTGACTAATTCACCCCTCCACTTT
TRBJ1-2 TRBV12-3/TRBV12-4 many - CASSFGLDGYGYTF TGTGCCAGCAGCTTCGGACTGGACGGCTATGGCTACACCTTC
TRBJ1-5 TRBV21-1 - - CASSKPERTAKHF TGTGCCAGCAGCAAACCGGAAAGGACGGCCAAGCATTTT
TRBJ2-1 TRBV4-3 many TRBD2 CASSFLAGVAYNEQFF TGCGCCAGCAGCTTCCTAGCGGGGGTAGCCTACAATGAGCAGTTCTTC
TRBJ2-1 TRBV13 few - CASSLYPRLRFYNEQFF TGTGCCAGCAGCTTATACCCTCGACTTCGCTTCTACAATGAGCAGTTCTTC
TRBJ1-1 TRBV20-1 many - CSARDQSKNTEAFF TGCAGTGCTAGAGATCAGTCCAAGAACACTGAAGCTTTCTTT
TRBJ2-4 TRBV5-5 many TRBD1 CASSLPRGPKNIQYF TGTGCCAGCAGCTTACCGAGGGGGCCCAAAAACATTCAGTACTTC
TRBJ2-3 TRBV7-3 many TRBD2 CASSLLAGSTDTQYF TGTGCCAGCAGCTTACTAGCGGGGAGCACAGATACGCAGTATTTT
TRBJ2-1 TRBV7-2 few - CASSSSRENNEQFF TGTGCCAGCAGCTCATCCAGGGAGAACAATGAGCAGTTCTTC
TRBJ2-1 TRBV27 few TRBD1 CASSSFPGQGNEQFF TGTGCCAGCAGTTCGTTCCCGGGACAGGGTAATGAGCAGTTCTTC
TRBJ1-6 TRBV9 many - CASSVDQGGSSPLHF TGTGCCAGCAGCGTAGATCAGGGAGGGTCTTCACCCCTCCACTTT
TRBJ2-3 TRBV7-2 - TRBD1 CASSPDRVGDTQYF TGTGCCAGCAGCCCCGACAGGGTCGGAGATACGCAGTATTTT
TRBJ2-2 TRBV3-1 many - CASSQGPGELFF TGTGCCAGCAGCCAAGGCCCCGGGGAGCTGTTTTTT
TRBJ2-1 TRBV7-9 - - CASSLLIQEPYNEQFF TGTGCCAGCAGCTTATTGATCCAGGAGCCGTACAATGAGCAGTTCTTC
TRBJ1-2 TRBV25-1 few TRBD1 CASSDPTGGFYGYTF TGTGCCAGCAGTGATCCGACAGGGGGGTTCTATGGCTACACCTTC
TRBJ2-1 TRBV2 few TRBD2 CASSIRLAGNEQFF TGTGCCAGCAGTATTCGACTAGCGGGCAATGAGCAGTTCTTC
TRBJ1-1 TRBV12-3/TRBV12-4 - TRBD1 CASSLSWTGNTEAFF TGTGCCAGCAGTTTAAGCTGGACAGGGAACACTGAAGCTTTCTTT
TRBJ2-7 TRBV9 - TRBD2 CASSVGGLGNYEQYF TGTGCCAGCAGCGTAGGGGGACTAGGAAACTACGAGCAGTACTTC
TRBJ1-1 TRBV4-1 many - CASSQDRTEAFF TGCGCCAGCAGCCAGGACCGAACTGAAGCTTTCTTT
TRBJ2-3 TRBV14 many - CASSRGPDTQYF TGTGCCAGCAGCCGAGGACCAGATACGCAGTATTTT
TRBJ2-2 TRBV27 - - CASSLWGNKPTGELFF TGTGCCAGCAGTTTATGGGGTAATAAACCCACCGGGGAGCTGTTTTTT
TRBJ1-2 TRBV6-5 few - CASSRATEPTGYTF TGTGCCAGCAGTAGGGCGACAGAGCCTACCGGCTACACCTTC
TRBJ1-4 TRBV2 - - CASTPRTNEKLFF TGTGCCAGCACCCCTCGAACTAATGAAAAACTGTTTTTT
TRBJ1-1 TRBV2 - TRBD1 CASIPQGAKNTEAFF TGTGCCAGCATCCCGCAGGGGGCCAAGAACACTGAAGCTTTCTTT
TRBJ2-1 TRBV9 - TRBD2 CASSVEPSGGADEQFF TGTGCCAGCAGCGTAGAACCAAGCGGGGGGGCCGATGAGCAGTTCTTC
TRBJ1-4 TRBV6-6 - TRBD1 CASRNRGRNEKLFF TGTGCCAGCAGAAACAGGGGGAGGAATGAAAAACTGTTTTTT
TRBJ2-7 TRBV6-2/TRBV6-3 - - CASSSLLQAGEQYF TGTGCCAGCAGTTCCCTCCTACAGGCGGGTGAGCAGTACTTC
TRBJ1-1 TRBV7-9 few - CASSLDGGNTEAFF TGTGCCAGCAGCTTAGACGGTGGGAACACTGAAGCTTTCTTT
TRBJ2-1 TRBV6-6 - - CASSSTEYNEQFF TGTGCCAGCAGTTCGACAGAATACAATGAGCAGTTCTTC
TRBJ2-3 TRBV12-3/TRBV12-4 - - CASRVSSAQYF TGTGCCAGCAGAGTTAGTAGTGCGCAGTATTTT
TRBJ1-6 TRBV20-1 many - CSARDGGSDNSPLHF TGCAGTGCCCGGGACGGCGGATCTGATAATTCACCCCTCCACTTT
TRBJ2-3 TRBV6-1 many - CASSDGLASTDTQYF TGTGCCAGCAGTGACGGACTGGCTAGCACAGATACGCAGTATTTT
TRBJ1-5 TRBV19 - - CASSILGASRTQPQHF TGTGCCAGTAGTATTTTAGGGGCCTCCAGAACCCAGCCCCAGCATTTT
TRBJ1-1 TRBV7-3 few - CASSSDTSSVAFF TGTGCCAGCAGCTCAGACACAAGCAGTGTGGCTTTCTTT
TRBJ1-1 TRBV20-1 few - CSARDFSRGPEAFF TGCAGTGCTAGAGATTTCAGCAGGGGACCTGAAGCTTTCTTT
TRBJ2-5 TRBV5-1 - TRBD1 CASSLVSGQGVRSQETQYF TGCGCCAGCAGCTTAGTCTCGGGGCAGGGGGTTCGGAGCCAAGAGACCCAGTACTTC
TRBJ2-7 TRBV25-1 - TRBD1 CASRLTGNTYEQYF TGTGCCAGCAGATTGACAGGGAACACCTACGAGCAGTACTTC
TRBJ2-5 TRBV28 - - CASLDQEETQYF TGTGCCAGCCTGGACCAGGAAGAGACCCAGTACTTC
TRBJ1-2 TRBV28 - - CASSPSLGGVGGYTF TGTGCCAGCAGTCCCTCCCTTGGGGGGGTGGGCGGCTACACCTTC
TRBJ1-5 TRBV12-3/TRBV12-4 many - CASSLGRNQPQHF TGTGCCAGCAGCTTAGGTCGCAATCAGCCCCAGCATTTT
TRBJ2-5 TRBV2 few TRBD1 CASSHPGQADQETQYF TGTGCCAGCAGTCACCCCGGACAGGCTGACCAAGAGACCCAGTACTTC